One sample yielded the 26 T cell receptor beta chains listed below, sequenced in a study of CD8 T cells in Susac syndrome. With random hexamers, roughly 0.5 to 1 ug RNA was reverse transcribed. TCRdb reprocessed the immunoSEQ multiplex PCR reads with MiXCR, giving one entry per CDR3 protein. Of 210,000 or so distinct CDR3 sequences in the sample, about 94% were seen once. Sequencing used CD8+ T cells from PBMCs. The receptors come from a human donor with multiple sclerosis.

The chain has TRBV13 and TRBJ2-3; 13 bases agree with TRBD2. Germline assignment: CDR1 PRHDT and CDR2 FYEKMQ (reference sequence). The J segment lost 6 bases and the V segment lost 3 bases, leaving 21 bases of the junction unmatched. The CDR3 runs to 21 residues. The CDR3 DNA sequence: TGTGCCAGCAGCTTGATTATCGGACTAGCGGGAGAGCGGGGTCCTTCTGATACGCAGTATTTT. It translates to CASSLIIGLAGERGPSDTQYF.

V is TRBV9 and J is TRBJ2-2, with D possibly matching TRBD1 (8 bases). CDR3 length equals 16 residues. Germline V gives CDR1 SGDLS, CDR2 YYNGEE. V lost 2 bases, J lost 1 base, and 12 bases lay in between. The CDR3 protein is CASSVGGTGNTGELFF. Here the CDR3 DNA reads TGTGCCAGCAGCGTGGGGGGGACAGGGAACACCGGGGAGCTGTTTTTT.

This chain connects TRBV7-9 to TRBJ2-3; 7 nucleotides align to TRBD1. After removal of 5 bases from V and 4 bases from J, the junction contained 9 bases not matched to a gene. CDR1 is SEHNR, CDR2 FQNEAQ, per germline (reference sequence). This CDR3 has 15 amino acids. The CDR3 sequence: CASSPRQGSADTQYF. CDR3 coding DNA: TGTGCCAGCAGCCCAAGACAGGGTTCGGCAGATACGCAGTATTTT.

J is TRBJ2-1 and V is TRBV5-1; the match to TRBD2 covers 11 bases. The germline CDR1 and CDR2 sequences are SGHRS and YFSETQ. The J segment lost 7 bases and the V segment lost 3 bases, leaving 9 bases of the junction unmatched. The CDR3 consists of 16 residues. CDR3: CASSSLLAGGPNEQFF. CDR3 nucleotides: TGCGCCAGCAGCTCCCTTTTAGCGGGGGGGCCGAATGAGCAGTTCTTC.

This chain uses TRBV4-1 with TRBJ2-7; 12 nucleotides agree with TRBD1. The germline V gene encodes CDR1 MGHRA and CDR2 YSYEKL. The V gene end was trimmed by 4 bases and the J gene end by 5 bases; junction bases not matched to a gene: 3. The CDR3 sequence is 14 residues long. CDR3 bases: TGCGCCAGCAGCCGGGGACAGGGGGCTGACGAGCAGTACTTC. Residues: CASSRGQGADEQYF.

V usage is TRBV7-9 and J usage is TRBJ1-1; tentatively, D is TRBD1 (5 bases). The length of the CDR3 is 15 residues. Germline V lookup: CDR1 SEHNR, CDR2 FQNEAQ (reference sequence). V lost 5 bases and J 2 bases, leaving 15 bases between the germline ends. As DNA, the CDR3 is TGTGCCAGCAGCCAGGGTCAGGGTGTTAACACTGAAGCTTTCTTT. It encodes CASSQGQGVNTEAFF. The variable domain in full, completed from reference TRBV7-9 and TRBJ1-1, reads DTGVSQNPRHKITKRGQNVTFRCDPISEHNRLYWYRQTLGQGPEFLTYFQNEAQLEKSRLLSDRFSAERPKGSFSTLEIQRTEQGDSAMYLCASSQGQGVNTEAFFGQGTRLTVV.

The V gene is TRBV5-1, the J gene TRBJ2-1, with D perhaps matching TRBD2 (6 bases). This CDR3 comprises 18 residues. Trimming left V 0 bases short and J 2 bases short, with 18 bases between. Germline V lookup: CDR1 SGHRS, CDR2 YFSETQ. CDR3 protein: CASSLAISRRAPYNEQFF. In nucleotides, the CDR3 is TGCGCCAGCAGCTTGGCCATTTCAAGGAGGGCCCCCTACAATGAGCAGTTCTTC.

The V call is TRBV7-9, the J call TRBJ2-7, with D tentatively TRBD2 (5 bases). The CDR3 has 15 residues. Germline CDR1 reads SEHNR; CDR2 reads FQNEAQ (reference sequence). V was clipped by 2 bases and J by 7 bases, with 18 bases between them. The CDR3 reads CASSLWRPNNLEQYF. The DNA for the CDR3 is TGTGCCAGCAGCTTATGGAGGCCCAACAATCTAGAGCAGTACTTC.

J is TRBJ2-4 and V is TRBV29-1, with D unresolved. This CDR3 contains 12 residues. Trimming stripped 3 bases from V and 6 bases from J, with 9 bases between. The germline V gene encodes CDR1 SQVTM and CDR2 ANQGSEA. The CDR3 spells CSVEVELNIQYF. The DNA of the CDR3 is TGCAGCGTTGAGGTCGAACTAAACATTCAGTACTTC.

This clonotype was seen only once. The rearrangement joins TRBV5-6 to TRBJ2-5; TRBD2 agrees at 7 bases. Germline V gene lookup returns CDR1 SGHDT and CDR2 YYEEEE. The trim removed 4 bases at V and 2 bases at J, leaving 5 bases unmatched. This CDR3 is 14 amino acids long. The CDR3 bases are TGTGCCAGCAGCCTGGACGGGAGGCAAGAGACCCAGTACTTC. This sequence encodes CASSLDGRQETQYF.

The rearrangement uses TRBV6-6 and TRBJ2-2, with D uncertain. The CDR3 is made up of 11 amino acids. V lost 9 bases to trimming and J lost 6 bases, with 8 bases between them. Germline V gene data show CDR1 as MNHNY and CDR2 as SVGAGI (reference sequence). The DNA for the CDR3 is TGTGCCAGTTACTTGTCCGGGGAGCTGTTTTTT. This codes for CASYLSGELFF.

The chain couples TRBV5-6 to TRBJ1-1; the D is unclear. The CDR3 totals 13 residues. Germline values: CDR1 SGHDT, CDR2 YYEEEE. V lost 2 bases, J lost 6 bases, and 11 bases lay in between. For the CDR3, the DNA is TGTGCCAGCAGCTTCGGGGTTGGCCCTGAAGCTTTCTTT. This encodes CASSFGVGPEAFF.

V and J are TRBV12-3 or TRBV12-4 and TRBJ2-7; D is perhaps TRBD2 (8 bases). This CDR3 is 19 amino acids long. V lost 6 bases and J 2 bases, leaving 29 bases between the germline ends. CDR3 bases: TGTGCCAGCAGCTCCGCTGGGGACAGAGGAAGCGGGAGTCCCTACGAGCAGTACTTC. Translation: CASSSAGDRGSGSPYEQYF.

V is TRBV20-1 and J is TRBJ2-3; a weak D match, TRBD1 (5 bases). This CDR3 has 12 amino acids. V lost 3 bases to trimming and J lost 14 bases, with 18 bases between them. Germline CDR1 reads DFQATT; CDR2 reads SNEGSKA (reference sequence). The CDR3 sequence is CSARGRLDGPYF. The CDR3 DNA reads TGCAGTGCTAGGGGGCGGTTGGACGGGCCGTATTTT.

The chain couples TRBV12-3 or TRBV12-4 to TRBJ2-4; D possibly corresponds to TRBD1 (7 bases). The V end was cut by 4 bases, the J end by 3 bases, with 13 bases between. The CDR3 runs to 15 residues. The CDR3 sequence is CASSSNQGGKNIQYF. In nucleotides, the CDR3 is TGTGCCAGCAGTTCAAACCAGGGGGGCAAAAACATTCAGTACTTC.

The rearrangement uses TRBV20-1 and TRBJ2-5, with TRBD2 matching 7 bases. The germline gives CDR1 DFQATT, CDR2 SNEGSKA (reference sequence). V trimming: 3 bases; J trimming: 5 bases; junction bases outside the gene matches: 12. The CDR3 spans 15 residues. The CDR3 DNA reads TGCAGTGCTAGGGTCGCCGGGCGGGAGACGGAGACCCAGTACTTC. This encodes CSARVAGRETETQYF.

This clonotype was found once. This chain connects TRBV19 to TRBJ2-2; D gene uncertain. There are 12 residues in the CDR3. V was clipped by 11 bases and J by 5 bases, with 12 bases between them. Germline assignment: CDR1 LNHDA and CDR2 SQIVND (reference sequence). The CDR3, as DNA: TGTGCCGGAGAAGGTGGGACCGGGGAGCTGTTTTTT. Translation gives CAGEGGTGELFF.

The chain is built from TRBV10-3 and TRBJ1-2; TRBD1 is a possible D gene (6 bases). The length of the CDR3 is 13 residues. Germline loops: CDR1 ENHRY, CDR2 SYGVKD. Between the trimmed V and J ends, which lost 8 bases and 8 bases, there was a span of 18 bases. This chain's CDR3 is CAILGGTIEGYTF. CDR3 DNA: TGTGCCATCCTTGGCGGGACAATTGAGGGCTACACCTTC.

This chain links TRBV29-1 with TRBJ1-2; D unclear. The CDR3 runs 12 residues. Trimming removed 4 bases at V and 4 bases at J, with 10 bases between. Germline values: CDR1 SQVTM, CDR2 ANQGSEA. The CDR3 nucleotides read TGCAGCGTTGGAGATTTGGGCTATGGCTACACCTTC. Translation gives CSVGDLGYGYTF.

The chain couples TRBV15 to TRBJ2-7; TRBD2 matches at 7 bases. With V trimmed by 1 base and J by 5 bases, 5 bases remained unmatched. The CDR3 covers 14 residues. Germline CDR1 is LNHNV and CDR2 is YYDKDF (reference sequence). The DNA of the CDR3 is TGTGCCACCAGCAGAGCGGGAGGTATCGACGAGCAGTACTTC. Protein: CATSRAGGIDEQYF.

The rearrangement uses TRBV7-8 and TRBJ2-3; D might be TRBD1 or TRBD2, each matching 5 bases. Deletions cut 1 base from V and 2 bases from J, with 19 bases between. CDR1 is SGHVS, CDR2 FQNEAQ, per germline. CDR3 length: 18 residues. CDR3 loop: CASSLETGGEGPTDTQYF. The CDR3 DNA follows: TGTGCCAGCAGCTTAGAAACAGGCGGCGAGGGACCCACAGATACGCAGTATTTT. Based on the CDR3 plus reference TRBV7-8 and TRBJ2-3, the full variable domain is GAGVSQSPRYKVAKRGQDVALRCDPISGHVSLFWYQQALGQGPEFLTYFQNEAQLDKSGLPSDRFFAERPEGSVSTLKIQRTQQEDSAVYLCASSLETGGEGPTDTQYFGPGTRLTVL.

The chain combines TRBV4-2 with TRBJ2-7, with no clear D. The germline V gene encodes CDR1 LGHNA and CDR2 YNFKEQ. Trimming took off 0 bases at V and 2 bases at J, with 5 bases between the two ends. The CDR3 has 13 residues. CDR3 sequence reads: CASSQEAPYEQYF. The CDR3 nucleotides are TGTGCCAGCAGCCAAGAAGCCCCCTACGAGCAGTACTTC.

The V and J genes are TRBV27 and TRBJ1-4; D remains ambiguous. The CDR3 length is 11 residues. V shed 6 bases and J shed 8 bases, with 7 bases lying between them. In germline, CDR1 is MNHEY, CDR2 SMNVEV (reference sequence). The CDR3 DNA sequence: TGTGCCAGCAGCGCTTCGGAAAAACTGTTTTTT. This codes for CASSASEKLFF.

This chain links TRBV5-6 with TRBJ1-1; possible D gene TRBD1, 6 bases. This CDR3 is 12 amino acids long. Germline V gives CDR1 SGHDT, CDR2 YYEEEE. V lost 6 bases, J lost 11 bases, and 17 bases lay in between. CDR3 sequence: CASNSFGGGAFF. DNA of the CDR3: TGTGCCAGCAACAGCTTCGGGGGCGGCGCTTTCTTT.

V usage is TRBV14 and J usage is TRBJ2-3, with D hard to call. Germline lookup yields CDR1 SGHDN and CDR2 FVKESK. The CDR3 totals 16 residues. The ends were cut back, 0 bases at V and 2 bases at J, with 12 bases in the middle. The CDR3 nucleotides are TGTGCCAGCAGCCAAGAGGGGTCTCCCCCCACAGATACGCAGTATTTT. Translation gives CASSQEGSPPTDTQYF.

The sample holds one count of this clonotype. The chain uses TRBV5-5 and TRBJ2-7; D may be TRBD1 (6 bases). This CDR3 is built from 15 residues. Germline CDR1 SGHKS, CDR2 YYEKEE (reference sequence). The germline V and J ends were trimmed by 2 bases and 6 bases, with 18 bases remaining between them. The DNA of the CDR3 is TGTGCCAGCAGCTTATTCAGGGGCGCCGCCCTCGAGCAGTACTTC. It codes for CASSLFRGAALEQYF.